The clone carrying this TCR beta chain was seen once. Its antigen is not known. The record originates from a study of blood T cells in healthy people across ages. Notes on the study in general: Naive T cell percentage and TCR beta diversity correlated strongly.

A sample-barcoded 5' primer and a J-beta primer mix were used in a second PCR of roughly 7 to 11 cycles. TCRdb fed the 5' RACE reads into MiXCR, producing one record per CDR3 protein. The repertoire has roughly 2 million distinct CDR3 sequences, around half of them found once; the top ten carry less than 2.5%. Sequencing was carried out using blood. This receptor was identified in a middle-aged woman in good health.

CDR3 region: CSARAPEISNQPQHF. The CDR3 nucleotides are TGCAGTGCTAGAGCCCCGGAGATTAGCAATCAGCCCCAGCATTTT. The V call is TRBV20-1, the J call TRBJ1-5; D not certain. V was shortened by 1 base and J by 0 bases, with 10 bases between the two germline ends. CDR1 and CDR2 (germline): DFQATT, SNEGSKA (reference sequence). The CDR3 is 15 residues long.